One sample yielded the 18 T cell receptor beta chains listed below, sequenced in a study of T cell responses to AZD1222 COVID-19 vaccine. TCRdb keeps only in-frame clones here, not all; method: immunoSEQ multiplex PCR. The data contain over 95,000 clones, roughly nine tenths of them singletons. Sample: peripheral blood, taken 28 days after the second AZD1222 dose. The source of these receptors is an adult who received the AZD1222 COVID-19 vaccine.

The rearrangement joins TRBV29-1 to TRBJ2-3, with D unresolved. CDR1 and CDR2 from the germline V gene are SQVTM and ANQGSEA. This CDR3 has 12 amino acids. V shed 2 bases and J shed 2 bases, with 5 bases lying between them. The DNA for the CDR3 is TGCAGCGTTGAACCAGACACAGATACGCAGTATTTT. Protein product: CSVEPDTDTQYF.

This chain links TRBV28 with TRBJ2-3, with 12 bases identical to TRBD1. V was pared by 1 base and J by 3 bases, with 8 bases of the junction left unmatched. Germline V CDR1 and CDR2: MDHEN, SYDVKM. The CDR3 runs 18 residues. CDR3 coding DNA: TGTGCCAGCAGTTTATTCCCCCCGGGACAGGGGGCAACAGATACGCAGTATTTT. Its translation is CASSLFPPGQGATDTQYF.

This chain connects TRBV27 to TRBJ1-2; D possibly corresponds to TRBD1 (6 bases). CDR3 length equals 13 residues. Per the germline V gene, CDR1 is MNHEY and CDR2 is SMNVEV (reference sequence). Trimming pared 5 bases from V and 5 bases from J, leaving 12 bases between. The CDR3 is CASSPQGVYGYTF. The CDR3 DNA reads as TGTGCCAGCAGTCCACAGGGAGTTTATGGCTACACCTTC.

V and J are TRBV7-2 and TRBJ2-7; 8 nucleotides line up with TRBD1. The germline CDR1 and CDR2 sequences are SGHTA and FQGNSA. V lost 4 bases, J lost 6 bases, and 5 bases stayed unmatched. The CDR3 has 13 residues. The CDR3 DNA is TGTGCCAGCAGCTCAACAGGGGGTCTCGAGCAGTACTTC. Translated, it gives CASSSTGGLEQYF.

V gene TRBV19 combines with J gene TRBJ2-7; TRBD1 aligns across 10 bases. Germline CDR1 LNHDA, CDR2 SQIVND (reference sequence). V shed 5 bases, J shed 6 bases, and the junction held 7 bases outside the gene matches. CDR3 length: 14 residues. CDR3 in DNA: TGTGCCAGTAGTGCCGCCGGGACAGGGGTCGAGCAGTACTTC. Encoded protein: CASSAAGTGVEQYF.

V and J are TRBV19 and TRBJ2-5; a possible D gene is TRBD2 (6 bases). CDR3 length equals 14 residues. Between the trimmed V and J ends, which lost 7 bases and 5 bases, there was a span of 17 bases. Germline-derived CDR1 and CDR2 are LNHDA and SQIVND (reference sequence). CDR3 region: CASMGVGGAETQYF. The CDR3 nucleotides read TGTGCCAGTATGGGGGTAGGAGGGGCCGAGACCCAGTACTTC.

The chain recombines TRBV5-1 with TRBJ2-7; tentatively, D is TRBD2 (6 bases). Trimming took off 3 bases at V and 2 bases at J, with 9 bases between the two ends. This CDR3 is built from 13 residues. Germline assignment: CDR1 SGHRS and CDR2 YFSETQ. The CDR3 nucleotides are TGCGCCAGCAGCTCATCTAGCGCCTACGAGCAGTACTTC. Protein sequence: CASSSSSAYEQYF. Using reference TRBV5-1 and TRBJ2-7 for the parts outside the CDR3, the full variable domain is KAGVTQTPRYLIKTRGQQVTLSCSPISGHRSVSWYQQTPGQGLQFLFEYFSETQRNKGNFPGRFSGRQFSNSRSEMNVSTLELGDSALYLCASSSSSAYEQYFGPGTRLTVT.

V and J are TRBV6-5 and TRBJ1-2; D might be TRBD1 (6 bases). V dropped 6 bases and J dropped 9 bases, with 17 bases sitting between them. This CDR3 has 13 residues. CDR1 is MNHEY, CDR2 SVGAGI, per germline. The CDR3 DNA sequence: TGTGCCAGCAGGGGCCGACAGGATTTGAGCTACACCTTC. Translating gives CASRGRQDLSYTF.

V gene TRBV9 combines with J gene TRBJ1-6, with D possibly matching TRBD1 (6 bases). V lost 0 bases and J 9 bases, leaving 13 bases between the germline ends. Germline V gives CDR1 SGDLS, CDR2 YYNGEE. The length of the CDR3 is 15 residues. The CDR3 loop is CASSVGQGIASPLHF. The CDR3 region has the DNA TGTGCCAGCAGCGTAGGGCAGGGGATCGCTTCACCCCTCCACTTT.

V gene TRBV19 combines with J gene TRBJ1-3; tentative D call: TRBD1 (6 bases). The ends were cut back, 3 bases at V and 0 bases at J, with 12 bases in the middle. CDR3 size: 16 residues. The V gene's germline CDR1 is LNHDA and CDR2 SQIVND (reference sequence). This CDR3 is CASSIIGGLSGNTIYF. The CDR3 region has the DNA TGTGCCAGTAGTATTATTGGGGGCCTCTCTGGAAACACCATATATTTT.

The rearrangement links TRBV24-1 to TRBJ1-2, with D perhaps matching TRBD1 (6 bases). Per the germline V gene, CDR1 is KGHDR and CDR2 is SFDVKD. V was cut by 4 bases and J by 8 bases, with 16 bases left in between. CDR3 length: 14 residues. CDR3 sequence reads: CATSDVTGSGGYTF. DNA for the CDR3: TGTGCCACCAGTGACGTGACAGGTAGCGGCGGCTACACCTTC.

V and J are TRBV3-1 (or the pseudogene TRBV3-2) and TRBJ1-4, with no clear D. The CDR3 spans 14 residues. V was clipped by 2 bases and J by 8 bases, with 12 bases between them. Germline V gene sequence: CDR1 LGHDT, CDR2 YNNKEL (reference sequence). In DNA, the CDR3 is TGTGCCAGCAGCCAATCGGAGCAAGGGGAAAAACTGTTTTTT. This gives the protein CASSQSEQGEKLFF.

The V call is TRBV28, the J call TRBJ2-7; D tentatively fits TRBD1 or TRBD2 (5 bases each). From germline, CDR1 is MDHEN and CDR2 SYDVKM. The CDR3 extends over 13 amino acids. Trimming cost V 6 bases and J 12 bases, with 21 bases left between them. The CDR3 nucleotides read TGTGCCAGCAGCTCGGGGCAGGCCACCAGGTGGTACTTC. It is translated as CASSSGQATRWYF.

Only one count was recorded for this clone. The chain carries TRBV11-2 and TRBJ2-7; D remains ambiguous. The germline V gene has CDR1 SGHAT and CDR2 FQNNGV. This CDR3 spans 16 amino acids. V was shortened by 0 bases and J by 1 base, with 13 bases between the two germline ends. DNA of the CDR3: TGTGCCAGCAGCTTAGATGGTGGTGTCCAGTCCTACGAGCAGTACTTC. It translates to CASSLDGGVQSYEQYF.

The chain couples TRBV12-5 to TRBJ2-3; D gene uncertain. Germline CDR1 is LGHNT and CDR2 is FRNRAP. The V and J ends lost 1 base and 3 bases respectively, with 8 bases between them. The CDR3 is made up of 14 amino acids. CDR3 coding DNA: TGTGCTAGTGGTTTGGGTGGGGAAACAGATACGCAGTATTTT. It specifies CASGLGGETDTQYF. The full variable domain, completed using reference TRBV12-5 and TRBJ2-3, is DARVTQTPRHKVTEMGQEVTMRCQPILGHNTVFWYRQTMMQGLELLAYFRNRAPLDDSGMPKDRFSAEMPDATLATLKIQPSEPRDSAVYFCASGLGGETDTQYFGPGTRLTVL.

V usage is TRBV28 and J usage is TRBJ2-2; D may correspond to TRBD1 or TRBD2 (7 bases each). This CDR3 has 14 residues. Germline V gene data show CDR1 as MDHEN and CDR2 as SYDVKM. Trimming removed 6 bases at V and 6 bases at J, with 14 bases between. CDR3 DNA sequence: TGTGCCAGCAGGGTGACAGGGAGGGCCGGGGAGCTGTTTTTT. Its protein is CASRVTGRAGELFF.

This chain links TRBV5-6 with TRBJ2-5; 9 bases agree with TRBD1. The CDR3 has 16 residues. CDR1 and CDR2 (germline): SGHDT, YYEEEE. Unmatched junction bases numbered 11, after V lost 4 bases and J lost 4 bases. The CDR3, as DNA: TGTGCCAGCAGCAAGGGACAGGGATCGGGCGGAGAGACCCAGTACTTC. Translation: CASSKGQGSGGETQYF.

The rearrangement links TRBV19 to TRBJ1-6; a possible D gene is TRBD1 (5 bases). There are 14 residues in the CDR3. Trimming removed 10 bases from V and 1 base from J, with 11 bases in between. Germline CDR1 and CDR2: LNHDA and SQIVND (reference sequence). CDR3 in amino acids: CATWGGSYNSPLHF. CDR3 sequence (DNA): TGTGCCACTTGGGGGGGGTCCTATAATTCACCCCTCCACTTT.